The rows below give T cell receptor beta chains drawn from one sample of a study of blood T cell repertoires in COVID-19. TCRdb's table, derived via immunoSEQ multiplex PCR, lists solely in-frame clones and lacks some. The sample shows 200,000 to 300,000 clones, approximately 88% of them seen only once. Sequencing input: PBMCs or T cells enriched from blood (not recorded which). These receptors were collected from a woman aged 25 to 39 with acute COVID-19. Each CDR3 is given with its conserved first and last residue. Fields, in order: V gene, clone size, J gene, D gene, CDR3 protein, CDR3 DNA. D genes are given only for firm matches. Clone size is given for some rows only: seen once, a few or many times, or a class if the clone is expanded.

TRBV5-1,few,TRBJ1-3,.,CASSYGHTQGSGNTIYF,TGCGCCAGCAGCTATGGTCATACACAGGGATCTGGAAACACCATATATTTT
TRBV7-9,.,TRBJ1-3,.,CASSPNSYSGNTIYF,TGTGCCAGCAGTCCAAACTCCTACTCTGGAAACACCATATATTTT
TRBV7-9,few,TRBJ1-3,.,CASSLASPLSNTIYF,TGTGCCAGCAGCTTAGCCTCCCCTCTAAGTAACACCATATATTTT
TRBV7-8,.,TRBJ1-1,.,CASSLLREDTEAFF,TGTGCCAGCAGCTTGCTAAGGGAGGACACTGAAGCTTTCTTT
TRBV14,.,TRBJ2-5,.,CASSQVNQETQYF,TGTGCCAGCTCTCAGGTGAACCAAGAGACCCAGTACTTC
TRBV7-6,.,TRBJ1-4,.,CASSSKGLTEKLFF,TGTGCCAGCAGTTCGAAGGGACTGACAGAAAAACTGTTTTTT
TRBV18,.,TRBJ2-4,.,CASSPRQNLAKNIQYF,TGTGCCAGCTCACCAAGACAGAACTTAGCCAAAAACATTCAGTACTTC
TRBV18,.,TRBJ2-1,TRBD2,CASSLSGGNDNEQFF,TGTGCCAGCTCTCTGAGCGGGGGCAACGACAATGAGCAGTTCTTC
TRBV19,.,TRBJ1-6,TRBD1,CASSGDRGHSPLHF,TGTGCCAGTAGTGGGGACAGGGGACATTCACCCCTCCACTTT
TRBV7-7,.,TRBJ2-3,.,CASSLDSEPSVFTDTQYF,TGTGCTAGCAGCCTCGACAGTGAACCGTCGGTCTTCACAGATACGCAGTATTTT
TRBV6-5,.,TRBJ1-1,.,CASSSLNKVTEAFF,TGTGCCAGCAGTTCGTTAAACAAAGTCACTGAAGCTTTCTTT
TRBV12-3/TRBV12-4,.,TRBJ1-5,.,CASSLAQSAQHF,TGTGCCAGCAGTTTAGCTCAATCAGCCCAGCATTTT
TRBV10-3,.,TRBJ1-1,.,CAISTNPGEGNTEAFF,TGTGCCATCAGTACTAATCCAGGGGAGGGGAACACTGAAGCTTTCTTT
TRBV3-1/TRBV3-2,.,TRBJ1-1,.,CASSQDFPDTEAFF,TGTGCCAGCAGCCAAGACTTCCCGGACACTGAAGCTTTCTTT
TRBV5-6,.,TRBJ2-3,TRBD2,CASSWTSGATDTQYF,TGTGCCAGCAGCTGGACCAGCGGGGCCACAGATACGCAGTATTTT
TRBV7-4,.,TRBJ1-4,TRBD1,CASSVGFQGAREKLFF,TGTGCCAGCAGCGTAGGCTTTCAGGGGGCGCGAGAAAAACTGTTTTTT
TRBV9,.,TRBJ1-2,.,CASSVGGDYYGYTF,TGTGCCAGCAGCGTAGGGGGGGATTACTATGGCTACACCTTC
TRBV12-5,.,TRBJ1-1,.,CASGSAGAEAFF,TGTGCTAGTGGTTCAGCAGGGGCTGAAGCTTTCTTT
TRBV11-3,.,TRBJ2-7,TRBD1,CASSLDGTGVSEQYF,TGTGCCAGCAGCTTAGATGGGACAGGGGTATCCGAGCAGTACTTC
TRBV5-1,.,TRBJ2-7,TRBD1,CASSLQGQYYEQYF,TGCGCCAGCAGCTTACAGGGGCAATACTACGAGCAGTACTTC
TRBV5-1,.,TRBJ1-2,TRBD1,CASSLGGQGGYGYTF,TGCGCCAGCAGCTTGGGGGGACAGGGAGGCTATGGCTACACCTTC
TRBV2,.,TRBJ2-4,.,CASSERQNKNIQYF,TGTGCCAGCAGTGAGAGACAGAACAAAAACATTCAGTACTTC
TRBV18,.,TRBJ1-4,TRBD1,CASSPRGQAPTNEKLFF,TGTGCCAGCTCACCACGGGGACAGGCGCCAACTAATGAAAAACTGTTTTTT
TRBV25-1,.,TRBJ1-5,TRBD1,CASSEGQGPMPQHF,TGTGCCAGCAGTGAAGGACAGGGTCCGATGCCCCAGCATTTT
TRBV13,.,TRBJ1-5,.,CASSSGNLNQPQHF,TGTGCCAGCAGCTCCGGGAATCTCAATCAGCCCCAGCATTTT
TRBV7-9,.,TRBJ1-6,TRBD1,CASSIGRGGISPLHF,TGTGCCAGCAGCATAGGACGAGGGGGCATCTCACCCCTCCACTTT
TRBV12-3/TRBV12-4,.,TRBJ2-7,TRBD1,CASSPGTAYEQYF,TGTGCCAGCAGTCCCGGGACAGCCTACGAGCAGTACTTC
TRBV5-4,.,TRBJ1-4,.,CASSLGAIGSGKLFF,TGTGCCAGCAGCTTGGGGGCCATCGGTTCTGGGAAACTGTTTTTT
TRBV14,.,TRBJ1-2,.,CASSQATIASGYTF,TGTGCCAGCAGCCAAGCAACAATAGCCAGTGGCTACACCTTC
TRBV4-1,.,TRBJ1-6,TRBD1,CASSQDVGQGLHF,TGCGCCAGCAGCCAGGATGTCGGACAGGGTCTCCACTTT
TRBV9,.,TRBJ2-2,TRBD2,CASSVGLAGALINTGELFF,TGTGCCAGCAGCGTAGGACTAGCGGGGGCCCTCATCAACACCGGGGAGCTGTTTTTT
TRBV6-2/TRBV6-3,.,TRBJ2-3,TRBD2,CASSQGLAPTDTQYF,TGTGCCAGCAGCCAAGGACTAGCCCCCACAGATACGCAGTATTTT
TRBV14,.,TRBJ2-2,TRBD1,CASSLTGESRNTGELFF,TGTGCCAGCAGCCTAACAGGGGAAAGTAGGAACACCGGGGAGCTGTTTTTT
TRBV12-5,.,TRBJ2-1,TRBD2,CASGLVTREGSYNEQFF,TGTGCTAGTGGTTTGGTAACCCGGGAGGGCTCCTACAATGAGCAGTTCTTC
TRBV19,.,TRBJ1-5,.,CASSPVGGNRNQPQHF,TGTGCCAGTAGTCCCGTGGGGGGGAATCGCAATCAGCCCCAGCATTTT
TRBV4-1,.,TRBJ2-5,TRBD2,CASSQDVRGGETQYF,TGCGCCAGCAGCCAAGATGTGCGGGGGGGGGAGACCCAGTACTTC
TRBV30,once,TRBJ2-7,.,CAWSLDRAYEQYF,TGTGCCTGGAGTCTTGACAGAGCCTACGAGCAGTACTTC
TRBV5-4,.,TRBJ2-3,TRBD2,CASSWGVGLAEYTDTQYF,TGTGCCAGCAGCTGGGGGGTAGGACTAGCGGAATACACAGATACGCAGTATTTT
TRBV7-6,.,TRBJ2-3,TRBD2,CASSLTTSGVADTQYF,TGTGCCAGCAGCTTAACGACTAGCGGGGTAGCAGATACGCAGTATTTT
TRBV25-1,.,TRBJ1-4,TRBD1,CASSEGPGQSNEKLFF,TGTGCCAGCAGTGAAGGCCCGGGACAGTCTAATGAAAAACTGTTTTTT
TRBV29-1,few,TRBJ1-1,.,CSVDPHGGRTEAFF,TGCAGCGTTGACCCCCACGGCGGGCGGACTGAAGCTTTCTTT